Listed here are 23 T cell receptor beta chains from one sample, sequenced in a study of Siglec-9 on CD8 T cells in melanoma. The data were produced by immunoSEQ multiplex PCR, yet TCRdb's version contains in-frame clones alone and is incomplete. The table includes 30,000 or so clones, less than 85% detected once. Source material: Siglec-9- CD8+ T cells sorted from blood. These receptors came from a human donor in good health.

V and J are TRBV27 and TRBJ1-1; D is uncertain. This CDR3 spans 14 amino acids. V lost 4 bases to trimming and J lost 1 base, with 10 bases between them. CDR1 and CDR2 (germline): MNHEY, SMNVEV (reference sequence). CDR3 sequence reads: CASSSLDGNTEAFF. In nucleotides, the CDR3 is TGTGCCAGCAGTTCCTTAGACGGGAACACTGAAGCTTTCTTT.

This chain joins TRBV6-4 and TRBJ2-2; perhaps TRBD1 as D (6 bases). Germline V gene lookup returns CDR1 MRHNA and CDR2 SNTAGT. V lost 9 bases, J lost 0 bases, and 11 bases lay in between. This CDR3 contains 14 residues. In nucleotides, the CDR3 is TGTGCCAGTTCCCAGGGGACGAACACCGGGGAGCTGTTTTTT. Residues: CASSQGTNTGELFF.

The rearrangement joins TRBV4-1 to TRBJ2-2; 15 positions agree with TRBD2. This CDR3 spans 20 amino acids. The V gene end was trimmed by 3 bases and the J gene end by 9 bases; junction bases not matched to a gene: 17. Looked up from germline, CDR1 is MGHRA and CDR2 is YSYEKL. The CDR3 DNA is TGCGCCAGCAGCCATCCCAAACCGGGACTAGCGGGGGGCCCGGCCCGGGAGCTGTTTTTT. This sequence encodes CASSHPKPGLAGGPARELFF.

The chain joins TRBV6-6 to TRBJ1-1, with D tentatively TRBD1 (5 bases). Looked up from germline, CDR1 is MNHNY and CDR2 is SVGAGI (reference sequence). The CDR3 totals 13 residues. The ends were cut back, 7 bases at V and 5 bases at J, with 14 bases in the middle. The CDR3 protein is CASTREGLTEAFF. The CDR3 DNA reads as TGTGCCAGCACCCGGGAGGGGCTGACTGAAGCTTTCTTT.

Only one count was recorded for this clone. DNA of the CDR3: TGTGCCAGCAGTTACTCGACCGGGGCAGGGGGAGAAAAACTGTTTTTT. Translation: CASSYSTGAGGEKLFF. This chain connects TRBV6-5 to TRBJ1-4, with TRBD1 identical over 7 bases. The germline V gene has CDR1 MNHEY and CDR2 SVGAGI. With 0 bases clipped from V and 8 bases from J, the junction kept 9 bases outside the gene matches. The CDR3 is made up of 16 amino acids.

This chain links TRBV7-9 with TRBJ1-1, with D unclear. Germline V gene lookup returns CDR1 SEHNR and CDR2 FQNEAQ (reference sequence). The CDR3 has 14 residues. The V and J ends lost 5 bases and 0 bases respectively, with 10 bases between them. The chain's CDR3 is CASSRIFVNTEAFF. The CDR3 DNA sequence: TGTGCCAGCAGCCGAATCTTTGTGAACACTGAAGCTTTCTTT.

DNA for the CDR3: TGTGCCAGCAGTTTGGGGGGCGGGAGTGATACGCAGTATTTT. This translates into CASSLGGGSDTQYF. The genes are TRBV27 and TRBJ2-3; TRBD2 might be the D (7 bases). Germline lookup yields CDR1 MNHEY and CDR2 SMNVEV (reference sequence). The CDR3 spans 14 residues. V dropped 3 bases and J dropped 6 bases, with 13 bases sitting between them.

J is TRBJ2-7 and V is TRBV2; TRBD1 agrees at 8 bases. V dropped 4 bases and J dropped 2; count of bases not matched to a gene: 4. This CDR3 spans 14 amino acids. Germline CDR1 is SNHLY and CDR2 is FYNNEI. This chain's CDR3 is CASSGTGLTYEQYV. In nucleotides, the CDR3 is TGTGCCAGCAGTGGGACAGGGTTGACCTACGAGCAGTACGTC.

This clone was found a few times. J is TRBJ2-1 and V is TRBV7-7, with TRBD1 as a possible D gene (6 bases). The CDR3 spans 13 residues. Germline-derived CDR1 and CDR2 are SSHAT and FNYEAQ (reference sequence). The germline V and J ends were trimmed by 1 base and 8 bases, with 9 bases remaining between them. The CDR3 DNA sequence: TGTGCCAGCAGCTTAGTGTCAGGGGATGAGCAGTTCTTC. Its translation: CASSLVSGDEQFF.

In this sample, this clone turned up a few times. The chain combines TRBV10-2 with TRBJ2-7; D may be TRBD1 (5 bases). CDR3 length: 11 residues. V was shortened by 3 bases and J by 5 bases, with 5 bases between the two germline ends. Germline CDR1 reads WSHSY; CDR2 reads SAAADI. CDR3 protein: CASSEGDEQYF. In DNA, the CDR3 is TGCGCCAGCAGTGAAGGGGACGAGCAGTACTTC.

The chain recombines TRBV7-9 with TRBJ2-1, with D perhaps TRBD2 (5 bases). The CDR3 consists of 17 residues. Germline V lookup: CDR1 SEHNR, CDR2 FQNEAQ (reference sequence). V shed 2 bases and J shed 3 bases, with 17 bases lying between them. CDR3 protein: CASSLMRSGRFYNEQFF. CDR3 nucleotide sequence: TGTGCCAGCAGCTTAATGAGGAGCGGAAGATTCTACAATGAGCAGTTCTTC.

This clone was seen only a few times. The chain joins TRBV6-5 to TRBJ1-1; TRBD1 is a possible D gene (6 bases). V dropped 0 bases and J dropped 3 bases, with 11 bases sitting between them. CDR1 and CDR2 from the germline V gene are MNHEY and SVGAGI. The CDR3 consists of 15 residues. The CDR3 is CASSYSAGQYTEAFF. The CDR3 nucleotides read TGTGCCAGCAGTTACTCAGCTGGACAGTACACTGAAGCTTTCTTT.

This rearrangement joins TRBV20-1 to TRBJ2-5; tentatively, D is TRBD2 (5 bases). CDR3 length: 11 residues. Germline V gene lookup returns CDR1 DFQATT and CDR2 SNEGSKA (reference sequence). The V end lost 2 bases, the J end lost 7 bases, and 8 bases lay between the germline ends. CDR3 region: CSARTRGTQYF. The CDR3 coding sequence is TGCAGTGCTAGAACTCGGGGGACCCAGTACTTC.

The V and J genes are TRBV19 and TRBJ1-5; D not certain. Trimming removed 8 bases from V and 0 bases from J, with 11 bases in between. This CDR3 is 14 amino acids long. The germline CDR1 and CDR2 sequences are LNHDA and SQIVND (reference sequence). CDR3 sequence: CASGGEYSNQPQHF. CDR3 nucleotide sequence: TGTGCCAGTGGCGGGGAATATAGCAATCAGCCCCAGCATTTT.

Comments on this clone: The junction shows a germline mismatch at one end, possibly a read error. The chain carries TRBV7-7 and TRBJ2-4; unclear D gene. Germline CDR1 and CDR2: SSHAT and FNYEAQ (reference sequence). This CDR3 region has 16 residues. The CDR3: CASSSRRGVAKNIQYF. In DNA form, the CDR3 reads TGTGCTAGCAGCTCCCGACGCGGAGTAGCCAAAAACATTCAGTACTTC.

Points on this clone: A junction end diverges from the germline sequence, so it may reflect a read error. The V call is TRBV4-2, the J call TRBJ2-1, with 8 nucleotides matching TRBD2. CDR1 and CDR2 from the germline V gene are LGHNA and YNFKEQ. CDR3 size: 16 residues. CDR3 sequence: CASSQDWTSSDNEQFF. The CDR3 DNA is TGTGCCAGCAGCCAAGATTGGACTAGCTCCGACAATGAGCAGTTCTTC.

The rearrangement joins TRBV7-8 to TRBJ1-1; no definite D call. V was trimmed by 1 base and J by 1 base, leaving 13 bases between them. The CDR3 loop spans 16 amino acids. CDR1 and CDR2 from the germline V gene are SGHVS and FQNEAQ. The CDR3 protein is CASSLGAGNPNTEAFF. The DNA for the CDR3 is TGTGCCAGCAGCTTAGGGGCGGGGAACCCGAACACTGAAGCTTTCTTT.

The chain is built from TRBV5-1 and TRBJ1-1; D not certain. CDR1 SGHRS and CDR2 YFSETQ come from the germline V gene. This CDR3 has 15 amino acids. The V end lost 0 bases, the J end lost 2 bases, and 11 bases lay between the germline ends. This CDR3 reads CASSLGQVYNTEAFF. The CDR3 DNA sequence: TGCGCCAGCAGCTTGGGGCAGGTCTATAACACTGAAGCTTTCTTT.

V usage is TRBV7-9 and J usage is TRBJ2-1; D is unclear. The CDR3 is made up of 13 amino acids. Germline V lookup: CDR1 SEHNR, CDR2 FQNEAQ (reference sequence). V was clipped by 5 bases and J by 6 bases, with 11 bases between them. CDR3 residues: CASSPIVRNEQFF. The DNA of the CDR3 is TGTGCCAGCAGCCCTATCGTCCGCAATGAGCAGTTCTTC. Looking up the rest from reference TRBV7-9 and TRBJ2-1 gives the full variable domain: DTGVSQNPRHKITKRGQNVTFRCDPISEHNRLYWYRQTLGQGPEFLTYFQNEAQLEKSRLLSDRFSAERPKGSFSTLEIQRTEQGDSAMYLCASSPIVRNEQFFGPGTRLTVL.

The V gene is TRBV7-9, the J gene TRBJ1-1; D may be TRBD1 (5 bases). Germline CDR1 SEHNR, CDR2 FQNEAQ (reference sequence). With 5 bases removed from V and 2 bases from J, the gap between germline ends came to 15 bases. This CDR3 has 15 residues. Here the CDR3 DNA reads TGTGCCAGCAGCCTCTTCCGGGGCTTTAACACTGAAGCTTTCTTT. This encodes CASSLFRGFNTEAFF. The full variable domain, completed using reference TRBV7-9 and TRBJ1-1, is DTGVSQNPRHKITKRGQNVTFRCDPISEHNRLYWYRQTLGQGPEFLTYFQNEAQLEKSRLLSDRFSAERPKGSFSTLEIQRTEQGDSAMYLCASSLFRGFNTEAFFGQGTRLTVV.

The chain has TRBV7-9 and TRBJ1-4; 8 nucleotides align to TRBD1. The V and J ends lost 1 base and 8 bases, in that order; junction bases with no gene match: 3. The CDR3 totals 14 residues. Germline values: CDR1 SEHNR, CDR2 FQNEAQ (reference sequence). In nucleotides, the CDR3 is TGTGCCAGCAGCTTAGTGGGACAGGAGGAAAAACTGTTTTTT. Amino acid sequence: CASSLVGQEEKLFF. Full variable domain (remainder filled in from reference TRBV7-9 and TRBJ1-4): DTGVSQNPRHKITKRGQNVTFRCDPISEHNRLYWYRQTLGQGPEFLTYFQNEAQLEKSRLLSDRFSAERPKGSFSTLEIQRTEQGDSAMYLCASSLVGQEEKLFFGSGTQLSVL.

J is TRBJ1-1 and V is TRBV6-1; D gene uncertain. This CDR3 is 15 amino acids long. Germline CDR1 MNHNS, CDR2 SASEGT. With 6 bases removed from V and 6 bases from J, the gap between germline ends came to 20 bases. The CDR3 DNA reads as TGTGCCAGCAGAGAGACTCGAAGGTCTGACGCTGAAGCTTTCTTT. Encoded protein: CASRETRRSDAEAFF.

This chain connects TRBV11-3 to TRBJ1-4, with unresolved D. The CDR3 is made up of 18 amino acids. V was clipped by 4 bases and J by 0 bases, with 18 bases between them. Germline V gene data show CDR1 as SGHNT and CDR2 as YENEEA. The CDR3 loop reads CASSSLNSLCSTNEKLFF. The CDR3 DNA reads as TGTGCCAGCAGCTCCTTAAATTCTCTGTGTTCAACTAATGAAAAACTGTTTTTT.